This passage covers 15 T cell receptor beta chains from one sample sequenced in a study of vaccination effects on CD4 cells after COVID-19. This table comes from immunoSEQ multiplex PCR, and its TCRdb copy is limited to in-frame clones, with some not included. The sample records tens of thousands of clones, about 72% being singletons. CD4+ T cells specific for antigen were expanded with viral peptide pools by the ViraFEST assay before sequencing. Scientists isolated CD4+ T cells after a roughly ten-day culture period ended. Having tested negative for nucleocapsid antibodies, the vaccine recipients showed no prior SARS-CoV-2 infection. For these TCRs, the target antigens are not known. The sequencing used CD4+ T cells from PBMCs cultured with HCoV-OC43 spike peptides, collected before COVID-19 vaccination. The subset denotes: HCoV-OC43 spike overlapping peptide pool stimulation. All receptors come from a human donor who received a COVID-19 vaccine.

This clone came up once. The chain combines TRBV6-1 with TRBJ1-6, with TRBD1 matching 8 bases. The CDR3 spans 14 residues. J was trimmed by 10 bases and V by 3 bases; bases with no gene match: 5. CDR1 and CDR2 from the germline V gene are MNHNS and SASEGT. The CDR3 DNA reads TGTGCCAGCAGTGAGGTACAGGGGGACTCACCCCTCCACTTT. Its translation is CASSEVQGDSPLHF.

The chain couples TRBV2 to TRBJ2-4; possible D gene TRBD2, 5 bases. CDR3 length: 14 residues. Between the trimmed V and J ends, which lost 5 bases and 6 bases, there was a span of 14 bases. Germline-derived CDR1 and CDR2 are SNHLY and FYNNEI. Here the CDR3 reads CASSNGIRINIQYF. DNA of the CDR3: TGTGCCAGCAGTAACGGGATTAGGATAAACATTCAGTACTTC.

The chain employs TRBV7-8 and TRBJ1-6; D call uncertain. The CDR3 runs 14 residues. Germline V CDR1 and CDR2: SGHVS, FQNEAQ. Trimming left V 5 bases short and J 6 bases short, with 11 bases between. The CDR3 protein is CASSGGGANSPLHF. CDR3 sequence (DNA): TGTGCCAGCAGCGGAGGAGGTGCTAATTCACCCCTCCACTTT. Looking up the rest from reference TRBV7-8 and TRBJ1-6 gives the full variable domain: GAGVSQSPRYKVAKRGQDVALRCDPISGHVSLFWYQQALGQGPEFLTYFQNEAQLDKSGLPSDRFFAERPEGSVSTLKIQRTQQEDSAVYLCASSGGGANSPLHFGNGTRLTVT.

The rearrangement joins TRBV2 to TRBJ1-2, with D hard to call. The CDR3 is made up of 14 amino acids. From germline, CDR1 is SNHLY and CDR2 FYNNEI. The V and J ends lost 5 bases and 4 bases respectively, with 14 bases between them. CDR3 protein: CASSNRGTFYGYTF. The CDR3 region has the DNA TGTGCCAGCAGTAACCGGGGAACGTTCTATGGCTACACCTTC.

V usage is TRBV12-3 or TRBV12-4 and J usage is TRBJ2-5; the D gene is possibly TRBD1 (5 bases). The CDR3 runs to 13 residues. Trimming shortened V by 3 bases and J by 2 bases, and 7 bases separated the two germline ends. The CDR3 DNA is TGTGCCAGCAGTTTGGGGCAGCAAGAGACCCAGTACTTC. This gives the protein CASSLGQQETQYF.

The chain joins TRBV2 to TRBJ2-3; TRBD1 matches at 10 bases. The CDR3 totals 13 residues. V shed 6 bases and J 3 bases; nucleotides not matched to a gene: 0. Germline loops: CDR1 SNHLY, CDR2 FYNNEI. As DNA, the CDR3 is TGTGCCAGCAGGGACAGGGGGACAGATACGCAGTATTTT. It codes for CASRDRGTDTQYF.

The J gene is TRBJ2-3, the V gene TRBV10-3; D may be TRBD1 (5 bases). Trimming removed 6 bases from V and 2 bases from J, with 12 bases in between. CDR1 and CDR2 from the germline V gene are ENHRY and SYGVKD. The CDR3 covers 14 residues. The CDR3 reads CAISAGPDTDTQYF. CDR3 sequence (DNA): TGTGCCATCAGCGCAGGGCCCGACACAGATACGCAGTATTTT.

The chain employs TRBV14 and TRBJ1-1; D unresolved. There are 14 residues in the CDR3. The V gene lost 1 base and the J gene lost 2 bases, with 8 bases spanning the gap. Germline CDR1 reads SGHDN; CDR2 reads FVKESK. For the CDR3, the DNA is TGTGCCAGCAGCCAAGTTGCAGGAAACACTGAAGCTTTCTTT. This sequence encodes CASSQVAGNTEAFF.

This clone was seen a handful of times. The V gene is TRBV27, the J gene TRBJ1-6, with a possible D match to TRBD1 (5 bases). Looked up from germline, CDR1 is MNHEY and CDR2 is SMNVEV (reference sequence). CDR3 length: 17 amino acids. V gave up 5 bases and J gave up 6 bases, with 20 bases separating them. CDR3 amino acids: CASSPRPAGQPNSPLHF. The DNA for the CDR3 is TGTGCCAGCAGTCCCCGTCCGGCAGGGCAGCCTAATTCACCCCTCCACTTT.

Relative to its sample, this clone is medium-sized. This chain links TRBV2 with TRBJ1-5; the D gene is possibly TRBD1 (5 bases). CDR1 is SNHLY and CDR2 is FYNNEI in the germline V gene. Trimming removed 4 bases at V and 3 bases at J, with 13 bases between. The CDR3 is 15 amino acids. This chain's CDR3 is CASSGLGASNQPQHF. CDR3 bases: TGTGCCAGCAGTGGGCTTGGGGCCTCCAATCAGCCCCAGCATTTT.

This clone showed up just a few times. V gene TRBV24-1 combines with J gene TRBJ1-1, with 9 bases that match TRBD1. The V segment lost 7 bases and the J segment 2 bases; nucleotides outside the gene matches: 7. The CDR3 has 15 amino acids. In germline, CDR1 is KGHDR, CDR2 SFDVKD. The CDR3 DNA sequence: TGTGCCACCAGAGGACAGGGGACACCAAACACTGAAGCTTTCTTT. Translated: CATRGQGTPNTEAFF.

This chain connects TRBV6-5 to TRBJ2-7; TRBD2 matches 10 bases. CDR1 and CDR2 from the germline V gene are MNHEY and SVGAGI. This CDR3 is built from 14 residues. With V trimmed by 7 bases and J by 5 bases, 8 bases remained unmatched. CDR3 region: CASTQAGGRNEQYF. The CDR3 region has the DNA TGTGCCAGCACCCAAGCGGGAGGGAGGAACGAGCAGTACTTC.

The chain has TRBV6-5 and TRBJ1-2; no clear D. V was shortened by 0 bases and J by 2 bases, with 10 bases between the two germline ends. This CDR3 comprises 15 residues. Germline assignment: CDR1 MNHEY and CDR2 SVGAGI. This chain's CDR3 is CASSYSVRENYGYTF. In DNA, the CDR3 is TGTGCCAGCAGTTACTCGGTACGGGAGAACTATGGCTACACCTTC.

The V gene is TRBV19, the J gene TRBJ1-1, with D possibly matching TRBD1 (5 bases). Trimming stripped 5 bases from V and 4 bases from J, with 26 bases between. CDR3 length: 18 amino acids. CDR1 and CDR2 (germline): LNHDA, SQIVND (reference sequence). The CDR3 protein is CASSRREPTLGETTEAFF. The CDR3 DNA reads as TGTGCCAGTAGTCGGCGGGAACCAACTTTAGGGGAAACCACTGAAGCTTTCTTT.

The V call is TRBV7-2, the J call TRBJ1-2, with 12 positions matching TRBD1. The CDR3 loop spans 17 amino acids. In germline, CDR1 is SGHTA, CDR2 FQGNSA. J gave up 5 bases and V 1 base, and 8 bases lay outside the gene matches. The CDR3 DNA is TGTGCCAGCAGCTTAGTCGCGGGGACAGGGGGCGGTTATGGCTACACCTTC. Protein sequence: CASSLVAGTGGGYGYTF.